The subject of this entry is one T cell receptor (beta chain). In this CDR3 the conserved last residue, phenylalanine or tryptophan, is missing, so a read error is likely. Germline V lookup: CDR1 MNHNS, CDR2 SASEGT. The CDR3 totals 16 residues. V gave up 6 bases and J gave up 0 bases; unmatched junction bases: 8. This sample was taken from a study of tumor-infiltrating lymphocytes in primary liver carcinoma. Out of unsorted whole blood came the blood RNA, and germline DNA was extracted as well. Priming with a constant-region primer yielded TCR beta cDNA from around 0.45 ug total RNA. ARM-PCR was slightly modified, and three nested multiplex PCR rounds with it gave rise to the TCR beta libraries. The first two PCR rounds used TRBV1-TRBV30 primers with a Cbeta primer, approximately 10 cycles each. MiXCR was run by TCRdb on the multiplex PCR reads, yielding one entry per CDR3 protein. The sample includes about 350,000 distinct CDR3 sequences, roughly 61% of them seen just once.

J is TRBJ2-7 and V is TRBV6-1, with 10 bases lining up with TRBD1. The receptor's source is a man in his forties or fifties with primary liver carcinoma and hepatitis B virus infection. Sequenced sample: peripheral blood. In DNA form, the CDR3 reads TGTGCCAGCAGACCTAACGACAGGGGGCACTCCTACGAGCAGTACTCC. The encoded protein is CASRPNDRGHSYEQYS.